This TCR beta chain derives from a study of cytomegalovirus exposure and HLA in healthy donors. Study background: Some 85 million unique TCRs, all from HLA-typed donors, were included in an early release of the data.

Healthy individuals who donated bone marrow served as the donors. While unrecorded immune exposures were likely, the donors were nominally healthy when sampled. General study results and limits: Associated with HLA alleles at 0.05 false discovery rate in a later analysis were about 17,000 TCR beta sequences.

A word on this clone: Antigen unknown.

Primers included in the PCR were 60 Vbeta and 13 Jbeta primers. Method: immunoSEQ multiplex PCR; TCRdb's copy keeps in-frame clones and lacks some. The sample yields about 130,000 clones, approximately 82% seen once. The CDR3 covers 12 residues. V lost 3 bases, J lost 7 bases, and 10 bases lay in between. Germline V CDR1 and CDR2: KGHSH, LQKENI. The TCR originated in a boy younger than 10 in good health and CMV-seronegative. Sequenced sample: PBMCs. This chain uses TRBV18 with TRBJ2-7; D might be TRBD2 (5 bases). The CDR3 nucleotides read TGTGCCAGCTCACCTCCAACGGGGGAGCAGTACTTC. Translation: CASSPPTGEQYF.